The clone carrying this TCR beta chain was counted ten times or more. The authors prepared the TCRbeta library with unique molecular identifiers. TCRdb called the PCR reads again in MiXCR, with one record for every CDR3 protein. The table lists around 600,000 distinct CDR3 sequences, roughly 17% of them singletons, with 1.1% in the top ten. This sample is part of a study of T-cell reconstitution after alpha-beta-depleted transplantation in children. Germline CDR1 reads SGHTA; CDR2 reads FQGTGA. Trimming removed 2 bases from V and 4 bases from J, with 8 bases in between. The CDR3 is 13 amino acids. The specimen comprised PBMCs from the stem cell graft donor, sampled from the stem cell graft. This clonotype originated in a human donor who donated a stem cell graft to a child with acute myeloid leukemia. V and J are TRBV7-3 and TRBJ1-2; D possibly corresponds to TRBD1 (6 bases). Here the CDR3 reads CASSLSQGYGYTF. The CDR3 DNA sequence: TGTGCCAGCAGCTTATCACAGGGCTATGGCTACACCTTC.